This TCR beta chain came from a study of T cell repertoires in cytomegalovirus infection. Study summary: Public TCR beta signatures indicated both CMV infection and matching HLA type. Study-wide results and limits: Cumulative public TCR beta family frequency identified CMV carriers with the relevant HLA.

TCRdb re-derived calls from the reads in MiXCR, one entry per CDR3 protein. This sample carries some 450,000 distinct CDR3 sequences, approximately 30% of them seen once, and the ten largest clones take roughly 13%. CDR3 length: 16 amino acids. Trimming pared 5 bases from V and 0 bases from J, leaving 11 bases between. Germline CDR1 KGHSH, CDR2 LQKENI. Concerning this clonotype: The target antigen is unknown.

Sequenced: PBMCs. This rearrangement joins TRBV18 to TRBJ2-6, with D tentatively TRBD1 or TRBD2 (5 bases each). This sequence originates from a human donor in good health (CMV status not recorded). Some clones in this sample may be carry-over from other donors' samples. CDR3 nucleotide sequence: TGTGCCAGCTCAACCGGGACGGCCTCTGGGGCCAACGTCCTGACTTTC. This translates into CASSTGTASGANVLTF.